This T cell receptor (beta chain) stems from a study of T cells after yellow fever vaccination (dated by TCRdb to the late 2010s). General notes on the study: The SMART-Seq v4 Ultra Low Input RNA kit was used to prepare libraries from fractions with low cell numbers. Bulk TCR alpha and beta repertoires were sequenced longitudinally to track T-cell clones before and after primary and booster YFV17D yellow fever vaccination. Two healthy male donors, one aged 18 to 29 and one aged 30 to 40 years, were included in the cohort. Blood was collected at multiple timepoints before and after primary and secondary immunization, and bulk PBMC replicates and cell subsets were isolated.

Summary of the overall study and its limitations: The secondary T-cell response was weaker than the primary response but faster, peaking on day 5 instead of day 15. The study included only a couple of donors, which limits how far the findings can be generalized. After the booster, most of the clones that had expanded following primary vaccination were detected again (roughly 97% of CD4 and more than 85% of CD8), which suggests that memory was broadly maintained. Computational filtering was required because FACS-sorted repertoires could contain abundant contaminating clonotypes from the bulk population. A small share of clonotypes occurred in both CD4 and CD8 compartments, likely arising from convergent recombination.

In the paper's terms, the treatment or condition label means: live attenuated yellow fever vaccine strain. PBMCs were isolated from peripheral blood using a standard Ficoll-Paque protocol. CD4 and CD8 T-cell fractions were isolated with Dynabeads CD4 and CD8 positive selection kits. TriZol was used to extract RNA from bulk PBMCs, CD4 and CD8 fractions, and dextramer-positive and dextramer-negative fractions. This clonotype has a handful of counts. Its antigen is not yet known. No clone much larger than this one lies a single base away; base qualities are absent. TCR cDNA was made using 5'RACE template switching, a step that added a universal primer site and unique molecular identifiers. cDNA synthesis was primed from both the TCR alpha and TCR beta constant segments. Library amplification involved two PCR steps, and the second step added sample barcodes and sequencing adapters. Sequencing of libraries was done on Illumina HiSeq 2500 (2x100 bp) or NovaSeq (2x150 bp). Turning to the authors' computational methods: Reads were demultiplexed and collapsed into UMI consensus sequences with MIGEC, and V(D)J alignment was performed with MiXCR. Vaccine-responding clonotypes were identified with edgeR using replicate PBMC samples, with FDR below 0.01 and a log2 fold change above 5 up to day 15 being required. Each bulk clonotype received a CD4 or CD8 identity based on whether the sequenced CD4 or CD8 repertoire contained that clonotype at higher abundance. TCRdb took the public reads, trimmed them with fastp at Q25, ran MiXCR for clone calling and kept in-frame beta chains. Every entry covers one CDR3 protein and lists the most common genes and DNA from its rows. TCRdb, not the authors, supplied the V and J calls. The sample table records about 210,000 distinct CDR3 sequences; roughly 6.3% of these occur just once. Roughly 1% of the sample comes from the top ten.

From cysteine to phenylalanine, the CDR3 is 13 amino acids long. CDR3 DNA only is kept here, 39 bases in frame from base 1. According to the germline V gene, CDR1 reads SGHVS and CDR2 reads FQNEAQ. At the junction V is shortened by 9 bases and J by 3 bases, with 12 bases in between. This receptor chain uses TRBV7-8 and TRBJ2-1; the D gene assignment is ambiguous. The specimen comprised CD4+ T cells sorted from PBMCs, sampled on the day of the yellow fever booster vaccination. The sequence was obtained from a man under 40 who received the YFV17D yellow fever vaccine. The CDR3: CASTGWGYNEQFF. The DNA sequence follows: TGTGCCAGTACCGGGTGGGGCTACAATGAGCAGTTCTTC.